This TCR beta chain stems from a study of CDR3 diversity in severe acne. There are many counts of this clonotype. TCRdb reanalysed the PCR reads using MiXCR and keeps one entry per CDR3 protein. The sample has about 93,000 distinct CDR3 sequences, 45% to 55% seen once; the top ten hold around 10%. Germline CDR1 reads SNHLY; CDR2 reads FYNNEI. The CDR3 has 14 residues. Trimming left V 5 bases short and J 2 bases short, with 7 bases between. The TCR comes from a male donor in good health, serving as a control. This chain joins TRBV2 and TRBJ2-6; no reliable D call. The sequencing input was blood. The CDR3 loop reads CASSSLPGANVLTF. The DNA of the CDR3 is TGTGCCAGCAGTTCTCTACCTGGGGCCAACGTCCTGACTTTC.